The 21 T cell receptor beta chains in this list originate from one sample, sequenced in a study of CD8 T cells in ankylosing spondylitis. MiXCR, applied by TCRdb to the 5' RACE reads, yields one record per CDR3 protein. The repertoire holds 200,000 to 300,000 distinct CDR3 sequences, more than 9% seen once, with 2% to 3% in the top ten. Specimen: blood, either unsorted or a sorted T cell fraction (not recorded which). These receptors all come from a male donor with ankylosing spondylitis or in good health (not recorded which).

J is TRBJ1-6 and V is TRBV3-1; D unclear. V was shortened by 1 base and J by 8 bases, with 12 bases between the two germline ends. Germline loops: CDR1 LGHDT, CDR2 YNNKEL (reference sequence). The CDR3 length is 15 residues. CDR3 in amino acids: CASSQGEEWDSPLHF. The CDR3 bases are TGTGCCAGCAGCCAAGGCGAGGAATGGGATTCACCCCTCCACTTT.

This clonotype was counted ten times or more. The CDR3 DNA reads TGCAGTGCTAGAGATCCCGGGACTAGGGCCGCCGGGGAGCTGTTTTTT. This sequence encodes CSARDPGTRAAGELFF. This chain joins TRBV20-1 and TRBJ2-2; 8 bases are shared with TRBD2. V lost 0 bases, J lost 6 bases, and 9 bases stayed unmatched. CDR1 is DFQATT and CDR2 is SNEGSKA in the germline V gene (reference sequence). The CDR3 runs 16 residues.

This clonotype was found many times. This chain connects TRBV5-1 to TRBJ2-3; D is uncertain. The V end lost 7 bases, the J end lost 3 bases, and 6 bases lay between the germline ends. The CDR3 is 11 amino acids. The germline V gene has CDR1 SGHRS and CDR2 YFSETQ. The DNA of the CDR3 is TGCGCCAGCGGCGAAACAGATACGCAGTATTTT. It codes for CASGETDTQYF.

The chain carries TRBV7-9 and TRBJ2-4; the D is unclear. Trimming removed 3 bases at V and 5 bases at J, with 8 bases between. Germline loops: CDR1 SEHNR, CDR2 FQNEAQ (reference sequence). The CDR3 covers 13 residues. The CDR3 loop reads CASSLGAENIQYF. CDR3 bases: TGTGCCAGCAGCTTGGGTGCGGAAAACATTCAGTACTTC.

This clonotype was found many times. V usage is TRBV3-1 and J usage is TRBJ2-3; possibly TRBD2 for D (5 bases). Germline V gene sequence: CDR1 LGHDT, CDR2 YNNKEL (reference sequence). The CDR3 contains 17 residues. V was shortened by 4 bases and J by 0 bases, with 17 bases between the two germline ends. The CDR3 spells CASSPGIVLGSTDTQYF. CDR3 nucleotides: TGTGCCAGCAGCCCGGGAATAGTGCTTGGGAGCACAGATACGCAGTATTTT.

This clonotype was picked up a small number of times. This chain joins TRBV20-1 and TRBJ1-1, with D possibly matching TRBD1 (6 bases). Germline CDR1 is DFQATT and CDR2 is SNEGSKA (reference sequence). This CDR3 has 14 residues. Trimming took off 6 bases at V and 2 bases at J, with 16 bases between the two ends. The CDR3, as DNA: TGCAGTGCGTTTCGGGGGGCGGCCAACACTGAAGCTTTCTTT. This codes for CSAFRGAANTEAFF.

This clonotype was observed at least ten times. The chain is built from TRBV5-1 and TRBJ1-4, with TRBD1 as a possible D gene (5 bases). Germline-derived CDR1 and CDR2 are SGHRS and YFSETQ. The V end lost 9 bases, the J end lost 0 bases, and 12 bases lay between the germline ends. This CDR3 is 14 amino acids long. The CDR3: CAMGGVSTNEKLFF. Here the CDR3 DNA reads TGCGCCATGGGGGGAGTTTCAACTAATGAAAAACTGTTTTTT.

This clonotype showed up just once. The chain joins TRBV6-5 to TRBJ1-1, with 9 bases that match TRBD1. V lost 4 bases, J lost 9 bases, and 9 bases stayed unmatched. The CDR3 spans 14 residues. The germline V gene has CDR1 MNHEY and CDR2 SVGAGI. The CDR3 loop reads CASSSGGTGTKAFF. The CDR3, as DNA: TGTGCCAGCAGTTCAGGGGGGACAGGGACGAAAGCTTTCTTT.

The gene calls are TRBV3-1 and TRBJ1-2; D remains ambiguous. CDR1 is LGHDT, CDR2 YNNKEL, per germline (reference sequence). V dropped 0 bases and J dropped 2 bases, with 7 bases sitting between them. The CDR3 contains 14 residues. The CDR3 sequence: CASSQEALNYGYTF. The CDR3 bases are TGTGCCAGCAGCCAAGAGGCGTTAAACTATGGCTACACCTTC.

This clonotype was counted ten times or more. The rearrangement joins TRBV10-1 to TRBJ1-2; maybe TRBD1 (6 bases). Germline V gene data show CDR1 as WNHNN and CDR2 as SYGVQD (reference sequence). V lost 3 bases, J lost 8 bases, and 13 bases lay in between. CDR3 length equals 13 residues. The CDR3 sequence: CASSDGGQRGYTF. Here the CDR3 DNA reads TGCGCCAGCAGTGATGGGGGGCAACGAGGCTACACCTTC.

Many counts were recorded for this clonotype. CDR3 DNA: TGTGCCAGCAGCTTGTTTGGTCTGGGGTCGCAAAACACAGATACGCAGTATTTT. It translates to CASSLFGLGSQNTDTQYF. The V call is TRBV5-6, the J call TRBJ2-3; D gene uncertain. This CDR3 is 18 amino acids long. Germline assignment: CDR1 SGHDT and CDR2 YYEEEE. V was pared by 1 base and J by 2 bases, with 20 bases between.

The table lists this clonotype with many counts. V gene TRBV4-2 combines with J gene TRBJ2-5; weak D call: TRBD1 (5 bases). CDR1 and CDR2 (germline): LGHNA, YNFKEQ. The CDR3 is 15 residues long. The ends were cut back, 1 base at V and 0 bases at J, with 9 bases in the middle. The CDR3 is CASSQVQGHQETQYF. The DNA of the CDR3 is TGTGCCAGCAGCCAAGTGCAGGGCCACCAAGAGACCCAGTACTTC.

This clonotype was observed many times. The chain uses TRBV29-1 and TRBJ2-1, with 7 bases matching TRBD2. This CDR3 has 10 amino acids. V shed 7 bases and J 6 bases; nucleotides not matched to a gene: 0. The germline V gene has CDR1 SQVTM and CDR2 ANQGSEA. The CDR3 DNA is TGCAGCGGCGGGGGCAATGAGCAGTTCTTC. This sequence encodes CSGGGNEQFF.

This clonotype was counted many times. The chain uses TRBV7-6 and TRBJ2-7; 7 nucleotides agree with TRBD1. CDR3 length: 14 residues. The V gene end was trimmed by 5 bases and the J gene end by 2 bases; junction bases not matched to a gene: 6. The germline V gene encodes CDR1 SGHVS and CDR2 FNYEAQ. CDR3 in amino acids: CASSIGQDAYEQYF. CDR3 DNA sequence: TGTGCCAGCAGCATTGGACAGGACGCCTACGAGCAGTACTTC.

The chain couples TRBV10-1 to TRBJ2-3; 8 bases match TRBD1. The length of the CDR3 is 13 residues. In germline, CDR1 is WNHNN, CDR2 SYGVQD (reference sequence). V shed 0 bases and J 10 bases; nucleotides not matched to a gene: 3. The CDR3 region is CASSESRQGSQYF. The CDR3 DNA sequence: TGCGCCAGCAGTGAGTCCAGACAGGGGTCGCAGTATTTT.

This clonotype was seen many times. This chain links TRBV5-1 with TRBJ2-7; D is uncertain. The germline V gene encodes CDR1 SGHRS and CDR2 YFSETQ. Between the trimmed V and J ends, which lost 0 bases and 2 bases, there was a span of 9 bases. This CDR3 has 14 residues. Here the CDR3 DNA reads TGCGCCAGCAGCTTGGAAGCACCTACCTACGAGCAGTACTTC. Translation gives CASSLEAPTYEQYF.

The gene calls are TRBV12-3 or TRBV12-4 and TRBJ1-1; 8 nucleotides align to TRBD1. Losses at the gene ends were 5 bases for V and 8 bases for J; bases not matched to a gene: 7. The CDR3 totals 13 residues. For the CDR3, the DNA is TGTGCCAGCAGTATGGACAGGGCCCAGGAAGCTTTCTTT. This codes for CASSMDRAQEAFF.

In its sample, this clonotype was seen many times. This chain links TRBV25-1 with TRBJ1-3; D remains unclear. V gave up 5 bases and J gave up 3 bases, with 2 bases separating them. The CDR3 runs 11 residues. Looked up from germline, CDR1 is MGHDK and CDR2 is SYGVNS. CDR3 in amino acids: CASSRGNTIYF. The CDR3 nucleotides are TGTGCCAGCAGTCGTGGAAACACCATATATTTT.

Comments on this clonotype: It may be a read error: a sequence one base away is much more abundant. The chain combines TRBV18 with TRBJ1-2, with 8 bases fitting TRBD1. J lost 2 bases, V lost 10 bases, and 15 bases had no gene match. Germline CDR1 reads KGHSH; CDR2 reads LQKENI. The CDR3 consists of 16 residues. CDR3 sequence reads: CATSQETGARNYGYTF. The CDR3 nucleotides are TGTGCCACCTCTCAAGAGACAGGGGCGCGGAACTATGGCTACACCTTC. Supplemented by reference TRBV18 and TRBJ1-2, the full variable domain reads NAGVMQNPRHLVRRRGQEARLRCSPMKGHSHVYWYRQLPEEGLKFMVYLQKENIIDESGMPKERFSAEFPKEGPSILRIQQVVRGDSAAYFCATSQETGARNYGYTFGSGTRLTVV.

This clonotype was counted only a few times. J is TRBJ2-3 and V is TRBV7-2; D uncertain. CDR3 length: 17 amino acids. V dropped 1 base and J dropped 5 bases, with 19 bases sitting between them. The germline CDR1 and CDR2 sequences are SGHTA and FQGNSA. This chain's CDR3 is CASSLVAAPPPGDTQYF. Written as DNA, the CDR3 is TGTGCCAGCAGCTTAGTGGCGGCCCCACCGCCGGGAGATACGCAGTATTTT.

This clonotype is a singleton in its sample. The J gene is TRBJ1-1, the V gene TRBV29-1, with TRBD1 as a possible D gene (6 bases). Germline loops: CDR1 SQVTM, CDR2 ANQGSEA. V was clipped by 4 bases and J by 6 bases, with 21 bases between them. This CDR3 region has 15 residues. DNA of the CDR3: TGCAGCGTTGCCCCGGGGGGGGGCGCCGGTGCTGAAGCTTTCTTT. Translation gives CSVAPGGGAGAEAFF.